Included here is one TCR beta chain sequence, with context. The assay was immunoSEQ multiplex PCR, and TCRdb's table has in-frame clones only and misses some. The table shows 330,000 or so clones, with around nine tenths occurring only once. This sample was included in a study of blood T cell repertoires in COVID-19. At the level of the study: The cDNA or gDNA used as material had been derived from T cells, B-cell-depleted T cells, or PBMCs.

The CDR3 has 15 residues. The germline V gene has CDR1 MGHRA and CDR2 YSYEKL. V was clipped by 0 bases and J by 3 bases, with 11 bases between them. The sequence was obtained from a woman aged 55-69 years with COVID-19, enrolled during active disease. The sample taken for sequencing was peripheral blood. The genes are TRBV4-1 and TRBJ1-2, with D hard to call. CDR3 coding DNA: TGCGCCAGCAGCCAAGATCCAGGTTCGGACTATGGCTACACCTTC. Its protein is CASSQDPGSDYGYTF.